The T cell receptor (beta chain) described here comes from a study of early T cells in non-severe SARS-CoV-2 infection. This clonotype was picked up many times. What it recognizes is unknown. Findings and caveats of the study: Private and CD4 specificities were missed by VDJdb matching, which favored anti-spike CD8 responses.

The germline CDR1 and CDR2 sequences are SQVTM and ANQGSEA. The CDR3 is 14 amino acids. With 5 bases clipped from V and 4 bases from J, the junction kept 5 bases outside the gene matches. Individually, cDNA molecules had unique molecular identifiers attached to them. TCRdb itself ran the 5' RACE reads through MiXCR, one entry per CDR3 protein. The repertoire holds roughly 80,000 distinct CDR3 sequences, with 11% to 15% as singletons. This TCR derives from an adult who was a healthcare worker with PCR-confirmed SARS-CoV-2 infection or an uninfected control (not recorded which). This chain connects TRBV29-1 to TRBJ2-3, with 11 bases that match TRBD2. The sequencing sample was made of whole blood. CDR3 nucleotide sequence: TGCAGCGTTCGGCTAGCGGGGGGACCAGATACGCAGTATTTT. Protein: CSVRLAGGPDTQYF.